The 12 T cell receptor beta chains below come from one sample, sequenced in a study of neurological immune-mediated disorders. TCRdb recomputed calls from the 5' RACE reads with MiXCR, one row per CDR3 protein. The sample includes more than 40,000 distinct CDR3 sequences, roughly an eighth of them seen just once. The sample's time point: longitudinal time-point 3. Input material: PBMCs. These receptor sequences come from a male donor with HTLV-1-associated myelopathy (HAM/TSP).

At least ten counts were recorded for this clonotype. The J gene is TRBJ1-6, the V gene TRBV14; 7 bases align to TRBD1. The CDR3 spans 13 residues. V lost 4 bases, J lost 15 bases, and 9 bases stayed unmatched. Germline CDR1 reads SGHDN; CDR2 reads FVKESK. The CDR3 loop is CASSLDRASVLHF. The DNA of the CDR3 is TGTGCCAGCAGCCTAGACAGGGCGAGTGTCCTCCACTTT. The entire variable domain, with the rest obtained from reference TRBV14 and TRBJ1-6, is as follows: EAGVTQFPSHSVIEKGQTVTLRCDPISGHDNLYWYRRVMGKEIKFLLHFVKESKQDESGMPNNRFLAERTGGTYSTLKVQPAELEDSGVYFCASSLDRASVLHFGNGTRLTVT.

This clonotype was recorded at least ten times. The chain uses TRBV20-1 and TRBJ1-4; 7 bases agree with TRBD1. CDR3 length: 12 residues. Germline CDR1 and CDR2: DFQATT and SNEGSKA (reference sequence). This chain's CDR3 is CGRQGTNEKLFF. CDR3 in DNA: TGCGGAAGACAGGGAACTAATGAAAAACTGTTTTTT.

On this clonotype: A read error may explain this, as a much larger clone is one base away. V and J are TRBV12-3 or TRBV12-4 and TRBJ2-5; D is perhaps TRBD1 or TRBD2 (6 bases each). The CDR3 covers 15 residues. V was cut by 6 bases and J by 1 base, with 15 bases left in between. CDR3: CASSRLEGGQETQYF. The CDR3, as DNA: TGTGCCAGCAGCAGACTAGAGGGGGGCCAAGAGACCCAGTACTTC.

This clonotype was recorded at least ten times. The chain recombines TRBV5-1 with TRBJ1-2; D remains ambiguous. Germline values: CDR1 SGHRS, CDR2 YFSETQ. The CDR3 loop spans 12 amino acids. Trimming pared 5 bases from V and 2 bases from J, leaving 7 bases between. CDR3 sequence (DNA): TGCGCCAGCAGTGCCGTAAACTATGGCTACACCTTC. Its translation is CASSAVNYGYTF.

At least ten counts were recorded for this clonotype. This chain links TRBV5-5 with TRBJ1-5; D not resolved. The CDR3 loop spans 14 amino acids. Germline lookup yields CDR1 SGHKS and CDR2 YYEKEE (reference sequence). V lost 3 bases and J lost 4, with 11 bases in between. The chain's CDR3 is CASSSMGWNQPQHF. CDR3 DNA: TGTGCCAGCAGCTCGATGGGTTGGAATCAGCCCCAGCATTTT. Together with reference TRBV5-5 and TRBJ1-5, the CDR3 gives the full variable domain: DAGVTQSPTHLIKTRGQQVTLRCSPISGHKSVSWYQQVLGQGPQFIFQYYEKEERGRGNFPDRFSARQFPNYSSELNVNALLLGDSALYLCASSSMGWNQPQHFGDGTRLSIL.

Notes on this clonotype: One end of the junction is discordant with germline, which a read error may explain. The rearrangement links TRBV7-8 to TRBJ2-1; maybe TRBD2 (5 bases). CDR1 and CDR2 from the germline V gene are SGHVS and FQNEAQ. There are 14 residues in the CDR3. The CDR3 DNA sequence: TGTGCCAGCAGTCAACAAAGGACGGGAAATGAGCGGTTCTTC. Encoded protein: CASSQQRTGNERFF.

The table lists this clonotype with many counts. J is TRBJ2-1 and V is TRBV10-3; D tentatively reads TRBD1 or TRBD2 (5 bases each). There are 15 residues in the CDR3. Germline V CDR1 and CDR2: ENHRY, SYGVKD. The V gene lost 6 bases and the J gene lost 0 bases, with 12 bases spanning the gap. CDR3 sequence reads: CAIRPRDGSYNEQFF. The CDR3 bases are TGTGCCATCAGGCCTAGGGACGGCTCCTACAATGAGCAGTTCTTC.

The sample holds many counts of this clonotype. This chain uses TRBV3-1 with TRBJ1-1; D call uncertain. CDR1 and CDR2 (germline): LGHDT, YNNKEL (reference sequence). CDR3 size: 12 residues. Trimming shortened V by 0 bases and J by 7 bases, and 6 bases separated the two germline ends. The CDR3 is CASSQDWLEAFF. CDR3 DNA: TGTGCCAGCAGCCAAGATTGGCTTGAAGCTTTCTTT. The whole variable domain, filled in from reference TRBV3-1 and TRBJ1-1, reads DTAVSQTPKYLVTQMGNDKSIKCEQNLGHDTMYWYKQDSKKFLKIMFSYNNKELIINETVPNRFSPKSPDKAHLNLHINSLELGDSAVYFCASSQDWLEAFFGQGTRLTVV.

This clonotype was recorded at least ten times. This chain connects TRBV28 to TRBJ2-5; 14 bases fit TRBD2. The CDR3 has 19 residues. V dropped 5 bases and J dropped 1; count of bases not matched to a gene: 12. Per the germline V gene, CDR1 is MDHEN and CDR2 is SYDVKM. CDR3 bases: TGTGCCAGCAGTCCTCTTCCGGGACTAGCGGGGGAGGCCCAAGAGACCCAGTACTTC. It yields the protein CASSPLPGLAGEAQETQYF.

In this sample, this clonotype turned up many times. V and J are TRBV6-5 and TRBJ2-7, with TRBD1 identical over 10 bases. Germline V lookup: CDR1 MNHEY, CDR2 SVGAGI. This CDR3 contains 15 residues. After removal of 8 bases from V and 2 bases from J, the junction contained 9 bases not matched to a gene. In DNA form, the CDR3 reads TGTGCCAGCCGGAGAACCGGGACAGGGGCCTACGAGCAGTACTTC. Protein product: CASRRTGTGAYEQYF.

This clonotype was detected ten times or more. The chain recombines TRBV20-1 with TRBJ1-5, with D possibly being TRBD1 (5 bases). The CDR3 sequence is 15 residues long. V lost 0 bases, J lost 7 bases, and 16 bases lay in between. CDR1 is DFQATT, CDR2 SNEGSKA, per germline (reference sequence). In nucleotides, the CDR3 is TGCAGTGCTAGAGATTTTGGCAGGGATGGGCAGCCCCAGCATTTT. It encodes CSARDFGRDGQPQHF.

This clonotype came up many times. This chain connects TRBV5-1 to TRBJ2-7, with 11 bases identical to TRBD2. The CDR3 spans 17 residues. The J segment lost 0 bases and the V segment lost 2 bases, leaving 7 bases of the junction unmatched. Germline CDR1 reads SGHRS; CDR2 reads YFSETQ. Here the CDR3 DNA reads TGCGCCAGCAGCTTAAGGACTAGCGGGCAAAACTCCTACGAGCAGTACTTC. It translates to CASSLRTSGQNSYEQYF.